These T cell receptor beta chains were read from a single sample in a study of CD8+ T cells in alopecia areata. Using immunoSEQ multiplex PCR, the repertoire was profiled, and TCRdb retains in-frame clones only, with some absent. The sample gives roughly 250,000 clones, 60% of which show up once; about 0.9% is in the top ten. The material sequenced was CD4+ T cells sorted from blood, taken around week 52, from a patient treated with tofacitinib. The receptors derive from a human donor with alopecia areata. Both conserved end residues are part of each CDR3. The order of the fields is clone size, D gene, V gene, J gene, CDR3 protein, CDR3 DNA. D genes are given only for firm matches. Only part of the rows carry a size: once, few, many, or a class if the clone is expanded.

>-|-|TRBV25-1|TRBJ2-3
CASSEGGAVDTDTQYF
TGTGCCAGCAGTGAAGGCGGGGCAGTAGACACAGATACGCAGTATTTT
>-|-|TRBV5-6|TRBJ2-7
CASSLQPLDEQYF
TGTGCCAGCAGCTTGCAGCCGCTGGACGAGCAGTACTTC
>-|-|TRBV10-3|TRBJ1-1
CAISESDRLNTEAFF
TGTGCCATCAGTGAGTCCGACCGTCTGAACACTGAAGCTTTCTTT
>-|TRBD1|TRBV4-3|TRBJ2-7
CASSQAGQGSYEQYF
TGCGCCAGCAGCCAGGCGGGACAGGGCTCCTACGAGCAGTACTTC
>-|-|TRBV7-2|TRBJ2-5
CASSLGLQGGETQYF
TGTGCCAGCAGCTTAGGCTTACAGGGCGGGGAGACCCAGTACTTC
>-|TRBD1|TRBV30|TRBJ2-7
CAWTGGLFEQYF
TGTGCCTGGACAGGGGGCTTGTTCGAGCAGTACTTC
>once|-|TRBV29-1|TRBJ2-7
CSVLIDGYEQYF
TGCAGCGTTCTAATTGACGGCTACGAGCAGTACTTC
>few|-|TRBV30|TRBJ1-1
CAWSPGTPEAFF
TGTGCCTGGAGCCCCGGGACGCCTGAAGCTTTCTTT
>-|-|TRBV7-9|TRBJ1-1
CASSLGIRETEAFF
TGTGCCAGCAGCTTAGGGATCAGGGAGACTGAAGCTTTCTTT
>few|-|TRBV5-4|TRBJ1-3
CASSLDPSLGAGNTIYF
TGTGCCAGCAGCTTGGACCCCTCCCTGGGGGCTGGAAACACCATATATTTT
>-|TRBD1|TRBV7-2|TRBJ1-2
CASSPGQNYGYTF
TGTGCCAGCAGCCCGGGACAGAACTATGGCTACACCTTC
>-|TRBD2|TRBV30|TRBJ2-5
CAWSPKASGHQYF
TGTGCCTGGAGTCCCAAGGCTAGCGGGCACCAATACTTC
>few|-|TRBV25-1|TRBJ2-7
CASSRGSRDEQYF
TGTGCCAGCAGTCGGGGGTCTCGGGACGAGCAGTACTTC
>once|-|TRBV7-2|TRBJ2-5
CASSNPLNRAGVETQYF
TGTGCCAGCAGCAACCCCTTAAATCGGGCAGGGGTTGAGACCCAGTACTTC
>-|-|TRBV25-1|TRBJ1-2
CASSGSGINYGYTF
TGTGCCAGCAGTGGTTCGGGGATTAACTATGGCTACACCTTC
>-|-|TRBV12-2|TRBJ1-5
CASRLNQPQHF
TGTGCAAGTCGCCTGAATCAGCCCCAGCATTTT
>-|TRBD2|TRBV7-8|TRBJ2-3
CASSLGTSGGDTQYF
TGTGCCAGCAGCTTGGGGACTAGCGGGGGTGATACGCAGTATTTT
>-|-|TRBV25-1|TRBJ1-6
CASSLGGSPLHF
TGTGCCAGCAGCCTTGGGGGTTCACCCCTCCACTTT
>-|-|TRBV5-1|TRBJ2-1
CASSLAMGSSYNEQFF
TGCGCCAGCAGCTTGGCCATGGGGAGCTCCTACAATGAGCAGTTCTTC
>-|-|TRBV5-1|TRBJ1-1
CASSLDGREMNTEAFF
TGCGCCAGCAGCCTTGATGGAAGGGAGATGAACACTGAAGCTTTCTTT
>-|-|TRBV7-9|TRBJ2-3
CASSPAPGGTDTQYF
TGTGCCAGCAGCCCGGCCCCAGGCGGCACAGATACGCAGTATTTT
>-|-|TRBV12-5|TRBJ2-7
CASGLGYEQYF
TGTGCTAGTGGTTTGGGGTACGAGCAGTACTTC
>few|-|TRBV29-1|TRBJ2-3
CSVEAGSHLSGDTQYF
TGCAGCGTTGAAGCAGGGAGCCACTTAAGTGGAGATACGCAGTATTTT
>-|-|TRBV2|TRBJ2-3
CASSEASQYRADTQYF
TGTGCCAGCAGTGAAGCGTCCCAATATCGAGCAGATACGCAGTATTTT
>-|-|TRBV4-1|TRBJ1-6
CASSHGQGGSPLHF
TGCGCCAGCAGCCACGGTCAGGGAGGTTCACCCCTCCACTTT
>-|-|TRBV29-1|TRBJ1-3
CSVDPKGKGNTIYF
TGCAGCGTTGACCCCAAGGGGAAGGGAAACACCATATATTTT
>-|TRBD2|TRBV15|TRBJ2-1
CATRPEGLAVNEQFF
TGTGCCACCAGGCCAGAGGGACTAGCGGTCAATGAGCAGTTCTTC
>-|TRBD1|TRBV29-1|TRBJ1-2
CSVQDRDYGYTF
TGCAGCGTTCAAGACAGGGACTATGGCTACACCTTC
>-|-|TRBV27|TRBJ1-1
CASTRAGRHTEAFF
TGTGCCAGCACTCGGGCAGGGAGACACACTGAAGCTTTCTTT
>once|-|TRBV6-5|TRBJ1-1
CASSRLGLSPEAFF
TGTGCCAGCAGTCGATTGGGACTTTCTCCTGAAGCTTTCTTT
>-|-|TRBV30|TRBJ2-1
CAWSQPGRIGNEQFF
TGTGCCTGGAGCCAGCCAGGGAGAATCGGAAATGAGCAGTTCTTC
>few|-|TRBV29-1|TRBJ2-2
CSVRVNTGELFF
TGCAGCGTTAGAGTGAACACCGGGGAGCTGTTTTTT